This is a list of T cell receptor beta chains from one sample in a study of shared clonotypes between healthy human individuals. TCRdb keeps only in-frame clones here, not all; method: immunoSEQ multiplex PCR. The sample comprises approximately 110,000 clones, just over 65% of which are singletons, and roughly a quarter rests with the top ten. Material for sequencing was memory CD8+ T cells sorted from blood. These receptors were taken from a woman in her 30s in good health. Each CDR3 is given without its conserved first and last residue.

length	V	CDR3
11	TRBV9	ASSVEGHQPQH
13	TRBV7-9	ASSQEEASYNEQF
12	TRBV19	ASTGTGMSDEQF
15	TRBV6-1	ASSEYDQGTLQYEQY
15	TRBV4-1	ASSQGLAPFSYNEQF
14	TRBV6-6	ASSPFRLAGAYEQY
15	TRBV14	ASSQEVVPSVNSPLH
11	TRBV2	ASSGTRYNEQF
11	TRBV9	ASTYMGPTEAF
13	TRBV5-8	ASSLWTDPNEKLF
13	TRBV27	ASSLYRTSIDEQY
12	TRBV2	ASSTGRANTEAF
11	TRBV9	ASSVGVYTEAF
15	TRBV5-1	ASSNGQGAGSGNTIY
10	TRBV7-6	ASSSSSYEQY
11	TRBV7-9	ASSLAAHYEQY
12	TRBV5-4	ASSLYSSYYEQY
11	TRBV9	ASSPVAGYEQY
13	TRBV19	ASSLGTPHSYEQY
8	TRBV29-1	SVVLDGYT
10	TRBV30	AWTRPGGEQY
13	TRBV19	ASSQRGGANYGYT
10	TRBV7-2	ASSAYLDTQY
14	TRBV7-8	ASSPSIFSETHGYT
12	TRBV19	ASSMTGPTGEQY
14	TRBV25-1	ASSESRDPQWNEQF
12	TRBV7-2	ASSHFGENTEAF
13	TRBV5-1	ASSLGLAGNEEQY
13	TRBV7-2	ASSFRTISGNTIY
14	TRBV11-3	ASSFTGQRSYNEQF
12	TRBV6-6	ASTKTQMGAEQF
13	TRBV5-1	ASSLDSQGHYGYT
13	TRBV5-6	ASSLEGHAFYEQY
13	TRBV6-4	ASSETSGISNEQF
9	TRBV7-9	ASSPGLEQY
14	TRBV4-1	ASSQVAREGLKEQF
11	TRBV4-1	ASSRRLSAEQY
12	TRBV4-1	ATEHSTGNNEQF
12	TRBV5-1	ASSLDSHYNEQF
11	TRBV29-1	SARDREAGEQY
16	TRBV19	ASSTHRSLAGNTDTQY
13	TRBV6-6	ASSYSTMSSYEQY
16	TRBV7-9	ASSFRDRELLSNQPQH
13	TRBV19	ASARLAVNTGELF
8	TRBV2	ASRRYEQY
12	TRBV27	ASSSGSHYNEQF
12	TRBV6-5	ASSYQGGADGYT
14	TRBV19	ASSDRWGSGANVLT